These 10 T cell receptor beta chains were all obtained from the same sample, sequenced in a study of blood T cell repertoires in COVID-19. Data came from immunoSEQ multiplex PCR; TCRdb stores just in-frame clones and leaves some out. The sample carries fewer than 200,000 clones, more than 75% recorded once. The sample was PBMCs or T cells enriched from blood (not recorded which). These receptors originate from a woman aged 45-65 years who had recovered from COVID-19.

This clone came up once. The chain uses TRBV7-9 and TRBJ1-2, with 9 nucleotides matching TRBD1. The CDR3 totals 15 residues. Trimming at V came to 5 bases and at J to 3 bases, leaving 7 bases not matched to a gene. CDR1 and CDR2 from the germline V gene are SEHNR and FQNEAQ (reference sequence). The CDR3 DNA reads TGTGCCAGCAGCCTTGGGACAGGGCGGGACTATGGCTACACCTTC. Its protein product is CASSLGTGRDYGYTF.

CDR3 nucleotides: TGTGCCAGCAGCCGTGGACAGGGGGGAAACACCATATATTTT. This gives the protein CASSRGQGGNTIYF. This sequence joins TRBV7-2 and TRBJ1-3, with 9 nucleotides matching TRBD1. The CDR3 consists of 14 residues. Germline V gene sequence: CDR1 SGHTA, CDR2 FQGNSA. Trimming took 5 bases from V and 4 from J; bases not matched to a gene: 3.

This sequence joins TRBV24-1 and TRBJ2-7, with 8 bases lining up with TRBD1. V lost 4 bases to trimming and J lost 2 bases; unmatched junction nucleotides: 9. CDR1 is KGHDR and CDR2 is SFDVKD in the germline V gene. CDR3 length: 16 residues. The chain's CDR3 is CATSDSRTGLTYEQYF. The CDR3 bases are TGTGCCACCAGTGACTCGAGGACAGGGCTCACCTACGAGCAGTACTTC.

The chain links TRBV7-7 to TRBJ1-4; TRBD1 matches 7 bases. This CDR3 is 15 amino acids long. The germline V gene has CDR1 SSHAT and CDR2 FNYEAQ (reference sequence). V shed 5 bases, J shed 2 bases, and the junction held 5 bases outside the gene matches. CDR3 residues: CASSPLQGTNEKLFF. CDR3 nucleotides: TGTGCCAGCAGCCCCTTACAGGGGACTAATGAAAAACTGTTTTTT.

The chain joins TRBV28 to TRBJ2-1; TRBD2 matches at 13 bases. V trimming: 6 bases; J trimming: 2 bases; junction bases outside the gene matches: 10. This CDR3 spans 18 amino acids. CDR1 and CDR2 from the germline V gene are MDHEN and SYDVKM. CDR3 sequence: CASSQSGLAGRTYNEQFF. The CDR3 region has the DNA TGTGCCAGCAGCCAGTCGGGACTAGCGGGAAGAACCTACAATGAGCAGTTCTTC. Looking up the rest from reference TRBV28 and TRBJ2-1 gives the full variable domain: DVKVTQSSRYLVKRTGEKVFLECVQDMDHENMFWYRQDPGLGLRLIYFSYDVKMKEKGDIPEGYSVSREKKERFSLILESASTNQTSMYLCASSQSGLAGRTYNEQFFGPGTRLTVL.

The V gene is TRBV27, the J gene TRBJ1-1; 9 nucleotides agree with TRBD1. V was pared by 2 bases and J by 2 bases, with 3 bases of the junction left unmatched. This CDR3 is 15 amino acids long. CDR1 MNHEY and CDR2 SMNVEV come from the germline V gene (reference sequence). The CDR3 DNA follows: TGTGCCAGCAGTTTAAACAGGGGGCGAAACACTGAAGCTTTCTTT. It codes for CASSLNRGRNTEAFF.

In its sample, this clone was seen a few times. V gene TRBV19 combines with J gene TRBJ2-7; 9 nucleotides agree with TRBD1. The CDR3 is made up of 17 amino acids. Trimming at V came to 3 bases and at J to 2 bases, leaving 11 bases not matched to a gene. In germline, CDR1 is LNHDA, CDR2 SQIVND (reference sequence). The CDR3 DNA sequence: TGTGCCAGTAGTATTTCGGGGAAGGGACAGGGAACCTACGAGCAGTACTTC. This codes for CASSISGKGQGTYEQYF.

This chain uses TRBV7-2 with TRBJ2-7; the match to TRBD2 covers 13 bases. Germline V gives CDR1 SGHTA, CDR2 FQGNSA. This CDR3 has 15 amino acids. The trim removed 5 bases at V and 8 bases at J, leaving 9 bases unmatched. Here the CDR3 reads CASSGQLAGGGKQYF. The CDR3 DNA is TGTGCCAGCAGCGGGCAACTAGCGGGAGGGGGAAAGCAGTACTTC. The entire variable domain, with the rest obtained from reference TRBV7-2 and TRBJ2-7, is as follows: GAGVSQSPSNKVTEKGKDVELRCDPISGHTALYWYRQSLGQGLEFLIYFQGNSAPDKSGLPSDRFSAERTGGSVSTLTIQRTQQEDSAVYLCASSGQLAGGGKQYFGPGTRLTVT.

The chain uses TRBV6-5 and TRBJ2-1, with D unclear. The CDR3 consists of 15 residues. CDR1 and CDR2 (germline): MNHEY, SVGAGI. Trimming pared 6 bases from V and 0 bases from J, leaving 12 bases between. CDR3 sequence (DNA): TGTGCCAGCAGAGTCCAACCGAGCTCCTACAATGAGCAGTTCTTC. Its translation: CASRVQPSSYNEQFF.

This chain uses TRBV11-2 with TRBJ1-2; possible D gene TRBD1, 5 bases. The CDR3 runs to 13 residues. Trimming removed 4 bases at V and 5 bases at J, with 11 bases between. Germline V gene lookup returns CDR1 SGHAT and CDR2 FQNNGV. The DNA of the CDR3 is TGTGCCAGCAGCTCGTCAGGGAGGTATGGCTACACCTTC. This encodes CASSSSGRYGYTF.